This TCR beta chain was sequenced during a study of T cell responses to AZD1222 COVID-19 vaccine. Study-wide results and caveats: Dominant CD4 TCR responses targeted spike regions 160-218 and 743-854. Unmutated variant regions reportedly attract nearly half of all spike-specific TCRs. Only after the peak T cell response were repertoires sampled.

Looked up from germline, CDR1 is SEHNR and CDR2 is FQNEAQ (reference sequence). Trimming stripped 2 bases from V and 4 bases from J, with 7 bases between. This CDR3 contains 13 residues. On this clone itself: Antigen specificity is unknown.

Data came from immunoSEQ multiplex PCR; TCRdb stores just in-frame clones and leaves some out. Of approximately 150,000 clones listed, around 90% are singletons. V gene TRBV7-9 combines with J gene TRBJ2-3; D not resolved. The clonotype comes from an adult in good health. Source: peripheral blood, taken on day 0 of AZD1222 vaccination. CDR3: CASSLTAPDTQYF. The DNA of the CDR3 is TGTGCCAGCAGCTTAACTGCCCCAGATACGCAGTATTTT.